This T cell receptor (beta chain) came from a study of blood T cell repertoires in COVID-19. Study at large: From T cells, B-cell-depleted T cells, or PBMCs came the material, which was cDNA or gDNA.

Profiled with immunoSEQ multiplex PCR; TCRdb holds only in-frame clones, not every one. The sample includes roughly 190,000 clones, almost 85% of them seen just once. The CDR3 runs 13 residues. V was shortened by 5 bases and J by 5 bases, with 15 bases between the two germline ends. Germline loops: CDR1 GTSNPN, CDR2 SVGIG (reference sequence). The genes are TRBV30 and TRBJ1-1; no clear D. The specimen was peripheral blood. The clonotype was recovered from a woman in her seventies with active or convalescent COVID-19. This chain's CDR3 is CAWGEGGRTEAFF. The CDR3 nucleotides read TGTGCCTGGGGGGAAGGAGGGAGGACTGAAGCTTTCTTT. Using reference TRBV30 and TRBJ1-1 for the parts outside the CDR3, the full variable domain is SQTIHQWPATLVQPVGSPLSLECTVEGTSNPNLYWYRQAAGRGLQLLFYSVGIGQISSEVPQNLSASRPQDRQFILSSKKLLLSDSGFYLCAWGEGGRTEAFFGQGTRLTVV.